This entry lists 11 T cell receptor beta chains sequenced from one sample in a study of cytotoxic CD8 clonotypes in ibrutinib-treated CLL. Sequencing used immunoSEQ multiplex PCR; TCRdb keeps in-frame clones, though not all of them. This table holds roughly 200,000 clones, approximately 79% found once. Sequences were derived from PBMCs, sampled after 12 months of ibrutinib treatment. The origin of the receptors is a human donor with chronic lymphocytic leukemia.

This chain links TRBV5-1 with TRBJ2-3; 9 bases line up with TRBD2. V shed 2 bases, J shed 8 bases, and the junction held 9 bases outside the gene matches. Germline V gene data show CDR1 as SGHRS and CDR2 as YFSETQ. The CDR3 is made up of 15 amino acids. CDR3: CASSLGAGGPGTQYF. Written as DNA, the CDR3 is TGCGCCAGCAGCTTAGGTGCGGGAGGGCCTGGTACGCAGTATTTT.

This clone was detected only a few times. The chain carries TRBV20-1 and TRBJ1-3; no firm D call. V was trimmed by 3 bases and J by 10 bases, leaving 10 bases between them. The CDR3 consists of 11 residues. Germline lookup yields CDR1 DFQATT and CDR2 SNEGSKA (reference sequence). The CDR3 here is CSARAGSTIYF. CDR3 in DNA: TGCAGTGCTAGGGCCGGGAGTACCATATATTTT.

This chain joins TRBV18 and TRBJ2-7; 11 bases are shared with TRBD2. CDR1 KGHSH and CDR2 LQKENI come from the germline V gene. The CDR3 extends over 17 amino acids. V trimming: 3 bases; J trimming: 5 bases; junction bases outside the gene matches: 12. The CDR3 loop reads CASSPIPILAGGHEQYF. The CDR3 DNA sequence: TGTGCCAGCTCACCGATTCCGATTTTAGCGGGAGGGCACGAGCAGTACTTC.

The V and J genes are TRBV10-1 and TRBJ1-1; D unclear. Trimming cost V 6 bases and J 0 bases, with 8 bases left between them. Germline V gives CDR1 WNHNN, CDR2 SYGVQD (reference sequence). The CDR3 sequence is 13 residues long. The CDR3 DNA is TGCGCCAGCAGGGTCAGCATGAACACTGAAGCTTTCTTT. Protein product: CASRVSMNTEAFF.

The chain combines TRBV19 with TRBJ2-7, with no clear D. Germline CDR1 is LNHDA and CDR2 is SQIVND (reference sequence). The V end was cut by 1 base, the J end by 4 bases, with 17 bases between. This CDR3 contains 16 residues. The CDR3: CASSIGSDIRTYEQYF. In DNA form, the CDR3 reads TGTGCCAGTAGTATAGGCTCGGATATTCGGACGTACGAGCAGTACTTC. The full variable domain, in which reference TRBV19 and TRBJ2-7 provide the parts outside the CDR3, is DGGITQSPKYLFRKEGQNVTLSCEQNLNHDAMYWYRQDPGQGLRLIYYSQIVNDFQKGDIAEGYSVSREKKESFPLTVTSAQKNPTAFYLCASSIGSDIRTYEQYFGPGTRLTVT.

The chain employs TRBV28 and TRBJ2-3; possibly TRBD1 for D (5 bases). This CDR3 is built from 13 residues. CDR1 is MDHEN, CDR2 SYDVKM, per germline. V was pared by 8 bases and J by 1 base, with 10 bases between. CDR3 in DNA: TGTGCCAGCGCAGGCAGGGGCACAGATACGCAGTATTTT. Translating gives CASAGRGTDTQYF.

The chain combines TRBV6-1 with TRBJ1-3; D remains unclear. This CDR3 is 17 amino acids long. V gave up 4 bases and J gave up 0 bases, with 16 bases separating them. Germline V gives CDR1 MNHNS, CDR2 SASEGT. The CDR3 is CASSVNPRPLSGNTIYF. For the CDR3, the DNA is TGTGCCAGCAGTGTCAACCCCCGCCCTCTCTCTGGAAACACCATATATTTT.

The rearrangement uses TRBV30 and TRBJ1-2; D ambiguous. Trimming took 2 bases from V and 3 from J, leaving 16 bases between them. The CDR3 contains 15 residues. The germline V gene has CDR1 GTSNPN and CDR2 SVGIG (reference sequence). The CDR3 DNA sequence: TGTGCCTGGAGTCCCCTGGGAGAAGCGGACTATGGCTACACCTTC. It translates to CAWSPLGEADYGYTF.

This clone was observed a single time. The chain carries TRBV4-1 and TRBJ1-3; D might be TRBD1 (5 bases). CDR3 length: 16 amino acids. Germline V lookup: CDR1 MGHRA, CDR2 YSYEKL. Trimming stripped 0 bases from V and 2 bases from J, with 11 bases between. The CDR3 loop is CASSQEAGRAGNTIYF. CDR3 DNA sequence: TGCGCCAGCAGCCAAGAGGCCGGCAGGGCTGGAAACACCATATATTTT.

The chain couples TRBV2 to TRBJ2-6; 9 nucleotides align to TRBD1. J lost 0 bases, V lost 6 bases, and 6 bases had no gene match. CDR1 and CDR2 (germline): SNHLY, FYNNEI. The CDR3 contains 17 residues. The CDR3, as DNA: TGTGCCAGCAGGTGGACAGGGGTCCCCTCTGGGGCCAACGTCCTGACTTTC. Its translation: CASRWTGVPSGANVLTF.

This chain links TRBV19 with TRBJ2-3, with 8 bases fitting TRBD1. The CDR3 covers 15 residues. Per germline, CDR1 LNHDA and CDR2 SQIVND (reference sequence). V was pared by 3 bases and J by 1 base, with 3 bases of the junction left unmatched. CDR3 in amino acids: CASSMWGQGTDTQYF. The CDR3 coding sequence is TGTGCCAGTAGTATGTGGGGACAGGGCACAGATACGCAGTATTTT.